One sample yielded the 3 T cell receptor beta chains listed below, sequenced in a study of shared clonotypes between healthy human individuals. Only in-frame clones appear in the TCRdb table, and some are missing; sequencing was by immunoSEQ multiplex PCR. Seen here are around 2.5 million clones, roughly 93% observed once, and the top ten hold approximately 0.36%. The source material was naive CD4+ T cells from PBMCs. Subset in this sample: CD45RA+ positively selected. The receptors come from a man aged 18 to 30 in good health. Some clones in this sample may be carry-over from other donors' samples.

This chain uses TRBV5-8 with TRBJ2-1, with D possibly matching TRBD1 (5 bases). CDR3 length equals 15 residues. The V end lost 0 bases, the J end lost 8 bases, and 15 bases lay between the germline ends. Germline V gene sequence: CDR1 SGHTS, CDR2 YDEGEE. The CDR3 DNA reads TGTGCCAGCAGCTTGGGTCAGGGAATTTACGATGAGCAGTTCTTC. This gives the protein CASSLGQGIYDEQFF.

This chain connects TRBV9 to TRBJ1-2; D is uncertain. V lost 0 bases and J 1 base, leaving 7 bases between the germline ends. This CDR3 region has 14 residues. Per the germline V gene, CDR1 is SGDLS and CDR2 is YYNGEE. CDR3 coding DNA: TGTGCCAGCAGCGTAGCAGGTTTTAACTATGGCTACACCTTC. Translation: CASSVAGFNYGYTF. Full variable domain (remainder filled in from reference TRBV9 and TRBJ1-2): DSGVTQTPKHLITATGQRVTLRCSPRSGDLSVYWYQQSLDQGLQFLIQYYNGEERAKGNILERFSAQQFPDLHSELNLSSLELGDSALYFCASSVAGFNYGYTFGSGTRLTVV.

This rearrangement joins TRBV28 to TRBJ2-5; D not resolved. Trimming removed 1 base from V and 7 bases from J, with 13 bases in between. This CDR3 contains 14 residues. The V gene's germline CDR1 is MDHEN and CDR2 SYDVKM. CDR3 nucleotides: TGTGCCAGCAGTTTATACGGCGTGTATGGGACCCAGTACTTC. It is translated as CASSLYGVYGTQYF.